The clone carrying this T cell receptor beta chain was recorded at least ten times. What it recognizes is unknown. An end of the junction differs from the germline gene, which may be a read error. This sample was taken from a study of T cells in Graves' hyperthyroidism and ophthalmopathy. CDR1 SGHAT and CDR2 FQNNGV come from the germline V gene. This CDR3 spans 16 amino acids. Hyperthyroidism of Graves' type that showed no ophthalmopathy progression within 18 months was stable. Clinical symptoms, serum thyroxine and TRAb, thyroid ultrasound and orbital computed tomography together formed the diagnostic basis. Regarding the study as a whole: Median prediction lead before ophthalmopathy onset was about 6.7 months with the model.

RNA transcripts yielded amplified TCR beta CDR3 regions. In the first-round RT-PCR of the TCR CDR3, the HTBI primer set was used. TCRdb analysed the multiplex PCR reads with MiXCR anew, one entry per CDR3 protein. The table has approximately 330,000 distinct CDR3 sequences, roughly a fifth seen once. The receptor's source is a woman aged 45-65 years with Graves' hyperthyroidism. The gene calls are TRBV11-2 and TRBJ2-7; possible D gene TRBD2, 6 bases. Sequenced: blood. DNA of the CDR3: TGTGCCAGCAGCAGCTTAGGGCGGGAAGTATCCTACGGGCAGTACTTC. It encodes CASSSLGREVSYGQYF. Full variable domain (remainder filled in from reference TRBV11-2 and TRBJ2-7): EAGVAQSPRYKIIEKRQSVAFWCNPISGHATLYWYQQILGQGPKLLIQFQNNGVVDDSQLPKDRFSAERLKGVDSTLKIQPAKLEDSAVYLCASSSLGREVSYGQYFGPGTRLTVT.